The 11 T cell receptor beta chains given below trace back to one sample, sequenced in a study of molecular identifiers for immune sequencing clone quantification. TCRdb independently ran MiXCR on the PCR reads; one entry per CDR3 protein. The table shows roughly 65,000 distinct CDR3 sequences, with around 17% occurring only once. Sequenced input: naive CD8+ T cells from blood, with Jurkat cell RNA spiked in. Indicated subset: FACS-sorted CD8+CD4-CCR7+CD45RA+ naive T cells. These receptors all stem from a human donor in good health. Some libraries in this study had Jurkat cell RNA spiked in.

This clonotype has ten or more counts. The V and J genes are TRBV7-6 and TRBJ2-5; D is possibly TRBD2 (6 bases). Germline CDR1 reads SGHVS; CDR2 reads FNYEAQ. Trimming took 9 bases from V and 2 from J, leaving 25 bases between them. This CDR3 region has 17 residues. The CDR3 DNA follows: TGTGCCAGTGCACGCCCCAGCGGGCGGGTAATACAAGAGACCCAGTACTTC. This sequence encodes CASARPSGRVIQETQYF.

This clonotype has ten or more counts. The rearrangement uses TRBV29-1 and TRBJ1-2; D not certain. The V end was cut by 4 bases, the J end by 0 bases, with 3 bases between. CDR3 length: 11 residues. Germline CDR1 is SQVTM and CDR2 is ANQGSEA. The CDR3 reads CSVVSNYGYTF. CDR3 in DNA: TGCAGCGTTGTGTCTAACTATGGCTACACCTTC.

In its sample, this clonotype was seen many times. The rearrangement links TRBV30 to TRBJ1-1; the match to TRBD1 covers 7 bases. The CDR3 contains 14 residues. CDR1 and CDR2 (germline): GTSNPN, SVGIG (reference sequence). V trimming: 2 bases; J trimming: 1 base; junction bases outside the gene matches: 4. CDR3: CAWSTGQTNTEAFF. The CDR3 nucleotides read TGTGCCTGGAGTACGGGACAGACGAACACTGAAGCTTTCTTT.

This clonotype came up many times. The rearrangement joins TRBV7-9 to TRBJ1-1, with 8 bases that match TRBD1. Per germline, CDR1 SEHNR and CDR2 FQNEAQ (reference sequence). The CDR3 consists of 13 residues. After removal of 5 bases from V and 5 bases from J, the junction contained 4 bases not matched to a gene. The CDR3 sequence: CASSPRDRTEAFF. For the CDR3, the DNA is TGTGCCAGCAGCCCTCGGGACAGGACTGAAGCTTTCTTT.

This clonotype came up many times. The chain is built from TRBV6-4 and TRBJ2-2, with 9 bases identical to TRBD2. Looked up from germline, CDR1 is MRHNA and CDR2 is SNTAGT. Trimming cost V 4 bases and J 2 bases; bases outside gene matches: 2. The CDR3 contains 15 residues. CDR3 residues: CASSGLAGNTGELFF. The CDR3 DNA is TGTGCCAGCAGTGGGCTAGCGGGAAACACCGGGGAGCTGTTTTTT.

This clonotype showed up just once. A much larger clone lies a single base off, so this may be a read error. This chain joins TRBV20-1 and TRBJ2-1; possible D gene TRBD2, 5 bases. Trimming removed 3 bases at V and 5 bases at J, with 17 bases between. The CDR3 spans 15 residues. Germline CDR1 DFQATT, CDR2 SNEGSKA (reference sequence). The CDR3 region is CSARPLANRNNEQFF. CDR3 DNA: TGCAGTGCTAGGCCGTTAGCGAATCGAAACAATGAGCAGTTCTTC.

The chain links TRBV12-5 to TRBJ1-1; D gene uncertain. V was pared by 4 bases and J by 10 bases, with 13 bases between. CDR1 is LGHNT and CDR2 is FRNRAP in the germline V gene. There are 12 residues in the CDR3. The CDR3 reads CASGWFLNGAFF. CDR3 bases: TGTGCTAGTGGTTGGTTTCTAAACGGAGCTTTCTTT.

A word on this clonotype: A much larger clone sits a single nucleotide away, making a read error possible. The chain joins TRBV4-1 to TRBJ2-7; D not resolved. Germline V gene data show CDR1 as MGHRA and CDR2 as YSYEKL. This CDR3 is built from 15 residues. The CDR3 region is CASSQDLPSSCEQYF. CDR3 bases: TGCGCCAGCAGCCAAGATCTACCGAGCTCCTGCGAGCAGTACTTC.

This clonotype was seen many times. The J gene is TRBJ2-7, the V gene TRBV11-2, with a weak D call TRBD2 (7 bases). CDR1 is SGHAT, CDR2 FQNNGV, per germline. The CDR3 runs 15 residues. The V and J ends lost 5 bases and 3 bases respectively, with 17 bases between them. CDR3 region: CASSPTGGLGYEQYF. The CDR3 DNA reads as TGTGCCAGCAGCCCCACCGGGGGGCTAGGCTACGAGCAGTACTTC.

This clonotype has just a few counts. The genes are TRBV10-3 and TRBJ2-5; 9 bases are shared with TRBD2. The germline V gene has CDR1 ENHRY and CDR2 SYGVKD. The length of the CDR3 is 17 residues. The V and J ends lost 0 bases and 8 bases, in that order; junction bases with no gene match: 13. The CDR3 is CAISESGLAGTGETQYF. The CDR3 DNA reads as TGTGCCATCAGTGAGTCCGGGCTAGCGGGAACCGGGGAAACCCAGTACTTC.

This clonotype showed up many times. The chain has TRBV6-1 and TRBJ1-1; possibly TRBD1 for D (6 bases). This CDR3 is 14 amino acids long. CDR1 MNHNS and CDR2 SASEGT come from the germline V gene. The ends were cut back, 6 bases at V and 0 bases at J, with 11 bases in the middle. In nucleotides, the CDR3 is TGTGCCAGCAGGGTGACAGGTTTGAACACTGAAGCTTTCTTT. Translating gives CASRVTGLNTEAFF.